Presented here are 13 T cell receptor beta chains from one specimen sequenced in a study of CD8+ T cells in alopecia areata (dated by TCRdb to between 2018 and 2020). Libraries were made using the immunoSEQ multiplex PCR assay. RNA was extracted from all samples and reverse transcribed into cDNA, which served as template for TCR sequencing. Held by TCRdb, this immuneACCESS table contains in-frame sequences only and omits some clones. Under half of the omission traces to an unresolved V gene where checked; the cause of the rest is unknown. This sample is represented by approximately 280,000 clones, with no singletons among them. The ten most abundant clones make up 1.2% of the sample. Cells from mouse cutaneous lymph nodes were pooled, stained for CD4, CD8alpha, NKG2D, NKG2ACE and other markers, and then sorted on a BD Influx. Sequencing was carried out using CD4+ T cells sorted from a lymph node. Receptors originate from a C3H/HeJ mouse with alopecia areata. The strain carries MHC haplotype H2-k.

This clone was detected only a few times. Germline and genes here are mouse. The sequenced fragment ends 4 residues before the CDR3 boundary, so the rest is inferred from the germline J gene. The rearrangement uses TRBV14 and TRBJ2-3, with 7 positions matching TRBD2. Germline V gives CDR1 SGHDT, CDR2 FRDEAV. The CDR3 extends over 15 amino acids. V dropped 4 bases and J dropped 0; count of bases not matched to a gene: 5. The covered CDR3 bases are TGTGCCAGCAGTCCTCTGGGGGAAAGTGCAGAA. Protein sequence: CASSPLGESAE. The CDR3 as a whole reads CASSPLGESAETLYF.

This clone turned up a few times. Gene names denote mouse genes. Other DNA sequences in this specimen translate into the identical CDR3. CDR3 bases read: TGTGCCAGCAGTGATGTCTGGGGGGGCTATGCT. The encoded protein is CASSDVWGGYA. The full CDR3 reads CASSDVWGGYAEQFF. The chain joins TRBV13-1 to TRBJ2-1, with 9 bases fitting TRBD2. The read ends 4 residues shy of where the CDR3 ends; the end is completed using the germline J gene. This CDR3 comprises 15 residues. The junction had 1 base not matched to a gene; V was cut back by 0 bases and J by 3 bases. The germline V gene has CDR1 NSHNY and CDR2 SYGAGN.

In the case of this clone: Mouse names are used for the genes. The missing CDR3 end, 4 residues past where the read stops, is filled in from the germline J gene. This chain uses TRBV13-1 with TRBJ2-7; 7 nucleotides match TRBD1. From germline, CDR1 is NSHNY and CDR2 SYGAGN. The CDR3 has 14 amino acids. Losses at the gene ends were 0 bases for V and 1 base for J; bases not matched to a gene: 1. The CDR3 loop is CASSDGGQSYEQYF. The CDR3 bases that were read are TGTGCCAGCAGTGATGGGGGACAGTCCTAT.

As concerns this clone: Gene names denote mouse genes. The read falls 4 residues short of the CDR3 end, and the missing part is taken from the germline J gene. V gene TRBV13-2 combines with J gene TRBJ2-1, with 10 bases fitting TRBD2. The CDR3 spans 15 residues. Germline assignment: CDR1 NNHNN and CDR2 SYGAGS (reference sequence). This CDR3 reads CASDPSGGARAEQFF. The sequenced part of the CDR3 DNA is TGTGCCAGCGATCCCTCTGGGGGGGCGCGAGCT.

In its sample, this clone was seen a few times. The genes are named according to mouse. The DNA ends 4 residues before the CDR3 does, and the rest of the CDR3 is filled in from the germline J gene. Other DNA sequences in the same sample also yield this CDR3. This chain joins TRBV31 and TRBJ2-1, with D possibly TRBD2 on 6 matching bases. The ends were cut back, 3 bases at V and 1 base at J, with 10 bases in the middle. CDR3 length equals 14 residues. Germline CDR1 is GKSSPN and CDR2 is SITVG. The sequenced part of the CDR3 DNA is TGTGCCTGGAGCCTGGGACTCAACTATGCT. Residues: CAWSLGLNYA. The whole CDR3 sequence reads CAWSLGLNYAEQFF.

This clone was counted between two and nine times. Mouse germline and gene names are used. Read coverage stops 4 residues before the CDR3 terminus; the germline J gene supplies the remainder. The V call is TRBV31, the J call TRBJ2-2; D remains ambiguous. This CDR3 contains 13 residues. Trimming pared 0 bases from V and 3 bases from J, leaving 5 bases between. Germline V CDR1 and CDR2: GKSSPN, SITVG. The part of the CDR3 DNA that was read is TGTGCCTGGAGTCTCCTGGACACCGGG. The encoded protein is CAWSLLDTG. The entire CDR3 sequence reads CAWSLLDTGQLYF.

This clone has just a few counts. Gene names denote mouse genes. The read comes to an end 4 residues before the CDR3 does, leaving the germline J gene to fill in the end. The genes are TRBV12-1 and TRBJ2-1, with a possible D match to TRBD1 (5 bases). The CDR3 extends over 13 amino acids. CDR1 and CDR2 (germline): SGHSN, HYEKVE. The V gene lost 2 bases and the J gene lost 3 bases, with 7 bases spanning the gap. The sequenced CDR3 bases are TGTGCCAGCTCTCGGACACCCTATGCT. Protein: CASSRTPYA. The whole CDR3 protein reads CASSRTPYAEQFF.

This clone was counted between two and nine times. Gene names follow the mouse nomenclature. The read terminates 4 residues ahead of where the CDR3 ends, so the germline J gene completes it. The V call is TRBV19, the J call TRBJ2-2; 7 nucleotides match TRBD1. The CDR3 totals 14 residues. Trimming at V came to 6 bases and at J to 0 bases, leaving 2 bases not matched to a gene. Germline CDR1 reads FNHDT; CDR2 reads SITEND (reference sequence). The CDR3 sequence: CASTRGTNTGQLYF. Incomplete CDR3 DNA: TGTGCCAGCACCAGGGGGACAAACACCGGG.

Remarks on this clone: Gene labels here are mouse ones. The read ends 4 residues early relative to the CDR3; the germline J gene fills the gap. The V gene is TRBV5, the J gene TRBJ2-5, with 10 bases lining up with TRBD2. The CDR3 is made up of 15 amino acids. In germline, CDR1 is LGHNA, CDR2 YNLKQL (reference sequence). CDR3 in amino acids: CASSPTGTGADTQYF. CDR3 DNA, as far as it was read: TGTGCCAGCAGCCCAACCGGGACTGGGGCAGAC.

As regards this clone: All gene names here are mouse names. CDR3 sequence reads: CASSLTAEQFF. Partial CDR3 DNA: TGTGCCAGCTCTCTCACAGCT. The V call is TRBV12-1, the J call TRBJ2-1; D is uncertain. The CDR3 end lies 4 residues beyond the end of the read and is filled in from the germline J gene. Germline V lookup: CDR1 SGHSN, CDR2 HYEKVE. The length of the CDR3 is 11 residues. Full variable domain (rest looked up from reference TRBV12-1 and TRBJ2-1): DSGVVQSPRHIIKEKGGRSVLTCIPISGHSNVVWYQQTLGKELKFLIQHYEKVERDKGFLPSRFSVQQFDDYHSEMNMSALELEDSAMYFCASSLTAEQFFGPGTRLTVL.

This clone was found a few times. Gene labels here are mouse ones. The CDR3: CASRAGTYEQYF. The CDR3 bases that were read are TGTGCCAGCAGGGCAGGGACCTAT. The chain carries TRBV19 and TRBJ2-7, with D tentatively TRBD1 (5 bases). Coverage ceases 4 residues before the CDR3 finishes, and the germline J gene fills in the end. Trimming shortened V by 5 bases and J by 2 bases, and 8 bases separated the two germline ends. The CDR3 contains 12 residues. Germline V gene sequence: CDR1 FNHDT, CDR2 SITEND (reference sequence).

Concerning this clone itself: Since a much larger clone is just one base distant, this may be a read error. The gene names given are mouse names. The CDR3 is cut off 4 residues early in the read; its end comes from the germline J gene. The chain is built from TRBV13-1 and TRBJ2-7; maybe TRBD1 (6 bases). V lost 4 bases and J lost 3, with 8 bases in between. There are 12 residues in the CDR3. Germline V gene data show CDR1 as NSHNY and CDR2 as SYGAGN. Incomplete CDR3 DNA: TGTGCCAGCAGTTGGGACAACTAT. Amino acid sequence: CASSWDNY. The CDR3 in its entirety is CASSWDNYEQYF.

This clone was counted only a few times. The genes are named according to mouse. The read comes to an end 4 residues before the CDR3 does, leaving the germline J gene to fill in the end. The chain uses TRBV13-1 and TRBJ2-1, with 12 bases lining up with TRBD2. The germline CDR1 and CDR2 sequences are NSHNY and SYGAGN. This CDR3 is 18 amino acids long. With V trimmed by 0 bases and J by 4 bases, 8 bases remained unmatched. CDR3: CASSDALTGGALYAEQFF. The DNA read from the CDR3 is TGTGCCAGCAGTGATGCACTGACTGGGGGGGCGCTATATGCT.